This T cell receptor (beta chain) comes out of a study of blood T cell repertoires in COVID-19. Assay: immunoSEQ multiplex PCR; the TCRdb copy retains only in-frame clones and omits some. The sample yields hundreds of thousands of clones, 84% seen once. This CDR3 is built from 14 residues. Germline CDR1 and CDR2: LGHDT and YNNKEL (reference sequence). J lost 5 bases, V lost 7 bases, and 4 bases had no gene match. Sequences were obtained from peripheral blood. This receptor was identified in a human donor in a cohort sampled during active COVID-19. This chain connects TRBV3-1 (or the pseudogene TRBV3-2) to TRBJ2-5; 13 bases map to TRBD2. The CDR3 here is CASITSGGVETQYF. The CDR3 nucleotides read TGTGCCAGCATTACTAGCGGGGGGGTCGAGACCCAGTACTTC.